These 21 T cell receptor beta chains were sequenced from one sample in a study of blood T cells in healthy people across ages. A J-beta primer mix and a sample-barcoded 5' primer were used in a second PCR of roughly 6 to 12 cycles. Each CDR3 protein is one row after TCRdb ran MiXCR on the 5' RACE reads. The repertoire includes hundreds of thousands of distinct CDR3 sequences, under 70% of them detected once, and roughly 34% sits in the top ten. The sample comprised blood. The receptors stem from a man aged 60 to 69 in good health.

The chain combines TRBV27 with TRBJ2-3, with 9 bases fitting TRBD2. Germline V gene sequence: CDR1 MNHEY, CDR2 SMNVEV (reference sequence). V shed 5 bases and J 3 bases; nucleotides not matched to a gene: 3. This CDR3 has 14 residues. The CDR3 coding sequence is TGTGCCAGCAGTCCTCTAGCGGGGACAGATACGCAGTATTTT. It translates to CASSPLAGTDTQYF.

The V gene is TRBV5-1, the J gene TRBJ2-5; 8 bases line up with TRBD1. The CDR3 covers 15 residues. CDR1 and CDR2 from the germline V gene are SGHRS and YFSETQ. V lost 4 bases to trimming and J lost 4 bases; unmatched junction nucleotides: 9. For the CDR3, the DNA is TGCGCCAGCAGCGCTACGACAGGGGTACGAGAGACCCAGTACTTC. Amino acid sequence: CASSATTGVRETQYF.

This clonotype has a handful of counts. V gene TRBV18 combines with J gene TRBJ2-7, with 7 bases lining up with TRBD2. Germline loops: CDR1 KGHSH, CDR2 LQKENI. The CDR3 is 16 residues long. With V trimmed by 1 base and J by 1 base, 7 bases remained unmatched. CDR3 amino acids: CASSPRGGSGSYEQYF. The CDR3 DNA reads TGTGCCAGCTCACCACGGGGGGGTAGCGGGTCCTACGAGCAGTACTTC.

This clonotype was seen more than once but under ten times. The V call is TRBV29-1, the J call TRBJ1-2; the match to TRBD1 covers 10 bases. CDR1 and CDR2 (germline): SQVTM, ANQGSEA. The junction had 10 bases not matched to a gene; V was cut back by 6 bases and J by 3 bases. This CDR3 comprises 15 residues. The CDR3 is CSVGQGQGHDYGYTF. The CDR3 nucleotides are TGCAGCGTCGGCCAGGGACAGGGGCATGACTATGGCTACACCTTC.

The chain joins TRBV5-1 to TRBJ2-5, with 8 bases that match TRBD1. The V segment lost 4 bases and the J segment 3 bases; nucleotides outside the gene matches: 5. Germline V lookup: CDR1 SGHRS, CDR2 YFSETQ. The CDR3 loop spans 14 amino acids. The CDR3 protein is CASSLPQGEETQYF. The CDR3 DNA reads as TGCGCCAGCAGCCTCCCACAGGGGGAAGAGACCCAGTACTTC. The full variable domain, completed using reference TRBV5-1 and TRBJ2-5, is KAGVTQTPRYLIKTRGQQVTLSCSPISGHRSVSWYQQTPGQGLQFLFEYFSETQRNKGNFPGRFSGRQFSNSRSEMNVSTLELGDSALYLCASSLPQGEETQYFGPGTRLLVL.

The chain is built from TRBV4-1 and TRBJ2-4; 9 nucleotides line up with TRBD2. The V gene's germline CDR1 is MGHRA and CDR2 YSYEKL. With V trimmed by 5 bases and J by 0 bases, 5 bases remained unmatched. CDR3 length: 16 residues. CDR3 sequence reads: CASSNPSGVAKNIQYF. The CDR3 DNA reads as TGCGCCAGCAGCAACCCTAGCGGGGTAGCCAAAAACATTCAGTACTTC.

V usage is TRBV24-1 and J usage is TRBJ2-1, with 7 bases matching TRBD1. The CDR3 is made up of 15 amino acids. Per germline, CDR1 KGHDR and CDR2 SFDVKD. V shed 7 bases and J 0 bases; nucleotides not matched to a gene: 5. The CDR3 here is CATRGDRDSYNEQFF. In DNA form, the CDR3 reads TGTGCCACCAGAGGAGACAGGGACTCCTACAATGAGCAGTTCTTC.

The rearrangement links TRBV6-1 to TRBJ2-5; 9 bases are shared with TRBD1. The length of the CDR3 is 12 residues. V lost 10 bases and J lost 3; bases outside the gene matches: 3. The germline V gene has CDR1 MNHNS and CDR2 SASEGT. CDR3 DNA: TGTGCCACCACAGGGGGCGAAGAGACCCAGTACTTC. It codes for CATTGGEETQYF.

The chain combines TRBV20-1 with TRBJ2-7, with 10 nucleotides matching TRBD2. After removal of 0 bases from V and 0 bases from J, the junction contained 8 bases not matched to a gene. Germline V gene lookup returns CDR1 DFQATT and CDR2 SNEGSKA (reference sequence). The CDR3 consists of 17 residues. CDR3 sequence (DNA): TGCAGTGCTAGAGATCCTAGCGGGGGTTTCAGCTCCTACGAGCAGTACTTC. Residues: CSARDPSGGFSSYEQYF.

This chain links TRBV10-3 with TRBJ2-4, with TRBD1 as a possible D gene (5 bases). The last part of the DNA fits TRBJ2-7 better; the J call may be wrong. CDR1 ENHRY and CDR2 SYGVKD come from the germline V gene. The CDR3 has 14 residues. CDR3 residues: CAISDRQGSDEQYF. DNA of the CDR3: TGTGCCATCAGTGATCGGCAGGGAAGTGACGAGCAGTACTTC.

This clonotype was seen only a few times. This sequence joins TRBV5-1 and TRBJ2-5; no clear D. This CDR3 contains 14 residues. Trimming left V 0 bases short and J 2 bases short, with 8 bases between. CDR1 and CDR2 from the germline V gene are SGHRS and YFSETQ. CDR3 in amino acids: CASSLAYVQETQYF. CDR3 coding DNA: TGCGCCAGCAGCTTGGCTTATGTACAAGAGACCCAGTACTTC.

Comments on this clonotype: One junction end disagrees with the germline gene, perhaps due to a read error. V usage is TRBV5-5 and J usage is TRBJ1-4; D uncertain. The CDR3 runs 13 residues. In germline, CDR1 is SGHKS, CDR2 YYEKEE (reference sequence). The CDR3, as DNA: TGTGCCAGCAGCTTATGGCAGAATGAAAAACTGTATTTT. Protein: CASSLWQNEKLYF.

DNA for the CDR3: TGTGCCAGCAGCTTAGACCTAGCGGGAACGGGATACACAGATACGCAGTATTTT. Protein sequence: CASSLDLAGTGYTDTQYF. The V and J genes are TRBV7-9 and TRBJ2-3; 9 bases map to TRBD2. CDR1 and CDR2 (germline): SEHNR, FQNEAQ (reference sequence). V gave up 1 base and J gave up 2 bases; unmatched junction bases: 10. CDR3 length: 18 residues.

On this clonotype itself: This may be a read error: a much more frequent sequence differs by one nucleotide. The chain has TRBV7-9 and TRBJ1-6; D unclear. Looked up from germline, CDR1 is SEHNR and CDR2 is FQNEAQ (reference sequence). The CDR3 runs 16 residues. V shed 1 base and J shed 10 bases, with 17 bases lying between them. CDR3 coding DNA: TGTGCCAGCAGCTTAGGATCCCCCGGGTCGGACTCACCCCTCCACTTT. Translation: CASSLGSPGSDSPLHF.

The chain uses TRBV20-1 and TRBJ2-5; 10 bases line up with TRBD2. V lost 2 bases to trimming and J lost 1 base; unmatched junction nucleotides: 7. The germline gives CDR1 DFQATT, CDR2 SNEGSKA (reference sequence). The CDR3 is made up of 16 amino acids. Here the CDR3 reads CSARTSSGGFQETQYF. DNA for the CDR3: TGCAGTGCTAGAACCTCTAGCGGGGGATTCCAAGAGACCCAGTACTTC.

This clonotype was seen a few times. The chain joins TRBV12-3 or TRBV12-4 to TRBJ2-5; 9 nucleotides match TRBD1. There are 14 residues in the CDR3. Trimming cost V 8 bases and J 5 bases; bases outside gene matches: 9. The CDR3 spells CASGGGQGSETQYF. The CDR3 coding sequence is TGTGCCAGCGGTGGAGGACAGGGGTCGGAGACCCAGTACTTC.

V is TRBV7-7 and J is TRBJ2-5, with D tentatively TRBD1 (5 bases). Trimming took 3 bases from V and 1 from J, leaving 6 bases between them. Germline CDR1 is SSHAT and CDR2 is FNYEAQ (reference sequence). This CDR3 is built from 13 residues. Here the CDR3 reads CASSFRAQETQYF. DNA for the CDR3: TGTGCCAGCAGCTTCAGGGCCCAAGAGACCCAGTACTTC.

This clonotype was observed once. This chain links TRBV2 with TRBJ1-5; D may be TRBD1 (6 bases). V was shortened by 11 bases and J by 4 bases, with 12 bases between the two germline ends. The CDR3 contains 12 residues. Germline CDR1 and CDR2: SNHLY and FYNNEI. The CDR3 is CAAGGDNQPQHF. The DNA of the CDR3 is TGTGCCGCGGGGGGCGATAATCAGCCCCAGCATTTT.

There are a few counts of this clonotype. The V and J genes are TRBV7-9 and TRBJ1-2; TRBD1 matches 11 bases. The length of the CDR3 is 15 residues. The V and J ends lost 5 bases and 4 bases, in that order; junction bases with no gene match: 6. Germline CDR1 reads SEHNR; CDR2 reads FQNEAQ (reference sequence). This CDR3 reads CASSAGGTGGYGYTF. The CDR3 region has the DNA TGTGCCAGCAGCGCAGGGGGGACAGGGGGCTATGGCTACACCTTC.

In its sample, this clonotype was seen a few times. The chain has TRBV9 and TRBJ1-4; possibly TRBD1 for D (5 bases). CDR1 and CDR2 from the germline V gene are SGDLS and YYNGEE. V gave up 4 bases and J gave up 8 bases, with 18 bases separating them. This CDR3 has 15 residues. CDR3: CASSPGTGEVEKLFF. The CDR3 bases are TGTGCCAGCAGCCCCGGGACGGGGGAGGTGGAAAAACTGTTTTTT.

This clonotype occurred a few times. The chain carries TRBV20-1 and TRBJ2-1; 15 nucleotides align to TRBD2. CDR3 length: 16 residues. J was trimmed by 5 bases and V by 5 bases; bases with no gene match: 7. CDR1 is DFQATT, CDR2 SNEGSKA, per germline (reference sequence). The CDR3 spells CSAYGTSGGYHNEQFF. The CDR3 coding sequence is TGCAGTGCTTATGGGACTAGCGGGGGGTATCACAATGAGCAGTTCTTC.